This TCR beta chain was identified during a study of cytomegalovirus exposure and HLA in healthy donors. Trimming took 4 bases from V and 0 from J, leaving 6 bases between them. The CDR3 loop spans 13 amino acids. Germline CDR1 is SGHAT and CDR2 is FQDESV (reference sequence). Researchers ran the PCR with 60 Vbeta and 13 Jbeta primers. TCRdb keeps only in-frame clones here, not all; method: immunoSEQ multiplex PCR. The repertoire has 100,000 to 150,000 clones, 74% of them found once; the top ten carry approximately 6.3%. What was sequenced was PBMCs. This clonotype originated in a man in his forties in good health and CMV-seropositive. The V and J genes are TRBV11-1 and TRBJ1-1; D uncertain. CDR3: CASSSGVNTEAFF. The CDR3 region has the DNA TGTGCCAGCAGCTCGGGAGTGAACACTGAAGCTTTCTTT.